This TCR beta chain was sequenced during a study of blood T cell repertoires in COVID-19 (dated by TCRdb to the early 2020s). Broadly, across the study: Samples from collaborators originated in the United States, Italy and Spain and spanned both the acute and convalescent phases of COVID-19. HLA class I and class II types, where available, came from metadata supplied by the sample provider rather than from assay-based typing. Subjects who had been exposed to COVID-19, were actively infected with it, or had recovered from it provided the deeply sampled blood TCRbeta repertoires that made up the dataset. The material from the prospective study consisted of cDNA or gDNA derived from T cells, B-cell-depleted T cells, or PBMCs. Nearly every sample came with metadata listing a de-identified subject ID, COVID-19 status, age in years and sex. The samples were drawn from two sources: the first 160 participants of the ongoing ImmuneRACE study, and some 1,300 subjects contributed by 6 global collaborators. A freely available public database, intended as a resource for researchers studying the immune response to SARS-CoV-2, is where the repertoires were released.

The CDR3 goes from the cysteine to the phenylalanine over 14 residues. The entry retains the CDR3 DNA only, 42 bases that are in frame from base 1. Looking up the germline V gene yields CDR1 SGHRS and CDR2 YFSETQ. V and J are truncated by 2 bases and 10 bases respectively, leaving an intervening sequence of 13 bases. The immunoSEQ Assay, a bias-controlled multiplex PCR, was used to amplify TCRbeta CDR3 regions from genomic DNA. The authors' pipeline ran thus. Within the assay, amplification of reference gene primers was used to estimate how many nucleated cells each sample contained. To quantify the absolute abundance of each unique TCRbeta CDR3 rearrangement, sequence reads were collapsed and filtered. Productive Simpson clonality was computed per sample as the square root of Simpson's diversity index over productive rearrangements. TCRdb carries this immuneACCESS record with in-frame sequences only. Its versions omit some clonotypes, under half of them owing to an unresolved V gene in the studies checked, with the rest unexplained. The DNA gave D and trimming, while V, J and clone size come from that table. This sample gives about 240,000 clones in total; roughly 90% of them show up just once. The ten largest clones take up 2.5% to 3% of the sample.

Enrolling through a virtual design, the prospective study's participants ranged in age from roughly 18 to 89 years and lived across roughly 24 United States geographic areas. In the prospective study, participants were assigned to cohorts based on the clinical history participants reported in a screening survey and a study questionnaire. Mobile phlebotomists in the prospective study collected whole blood, serum and a nasopharyngeal or oropharyngeal swab from every participant. Additional blood draws and questionnaires over an approximately 2-month period could optionally be provided by prospective study participants. Before DNA extraction, prospective study blood samples were shipped either frozen or at room temperature. For this clone: Its antigen is currently not known. No much larger clonotype is one base removed from it; base qualities were not supplied.

The full study reports these points: The quantity of clinical and demographic metadata differed by source and by participant and was supplied without curation.

This chain is built from TRBV5-1 and TRBJ1-6; the D gene lacks a confident call. The sequence derives from a young woman with acute COVID-19. Sequencing was carried out using PBMCs or T cells enriched from blood (not recorded which). The CDR3 region has the sequence CASSFGGSISPLHF. The DNA is TGCGCCAGCAGCTTCGGAGGGTCTATCTCACCCCTCCACTTT.